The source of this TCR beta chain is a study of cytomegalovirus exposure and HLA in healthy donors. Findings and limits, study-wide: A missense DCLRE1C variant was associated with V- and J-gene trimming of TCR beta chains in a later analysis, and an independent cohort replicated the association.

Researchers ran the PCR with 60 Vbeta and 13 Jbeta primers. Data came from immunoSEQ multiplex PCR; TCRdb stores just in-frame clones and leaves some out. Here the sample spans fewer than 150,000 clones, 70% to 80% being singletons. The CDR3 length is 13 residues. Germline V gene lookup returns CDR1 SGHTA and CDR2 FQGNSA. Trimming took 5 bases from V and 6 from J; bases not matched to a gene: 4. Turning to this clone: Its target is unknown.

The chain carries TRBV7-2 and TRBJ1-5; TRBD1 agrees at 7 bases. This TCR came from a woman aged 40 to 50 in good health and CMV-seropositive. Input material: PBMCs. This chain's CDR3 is CASSERTGQPQHF. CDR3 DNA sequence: TGTGCCAGCAGCGAGAGGACAGGTCAGCCCCAGCATTTT.